This is a list of T cell receptor beta chains from one sample in a study of blood T cell repertoires in COVID-19. The protocol was immunoSEQ multiplex PCR, while the TCRdb copy is restricted to in-frame clones and leaves out a portion. The data contain approximately 100,000 clones, around 87% of them singletons. The source material was peripheral blood. These receptors were obtained from a woman aged 25-40 years with acute or convalescent COVID-19. CDR3s include the opening cysteine and the closing phenylalanine or tryptophan. Each record gives: clone size, V gene, J gene, D gene, CDR3 length, CDR3 DNA, CDR3 protein. The D gene is left open where the match is weak. Not every row has a clone size; where given, it reads once, few, many or a size class.

NA,TRBV2,TRBJ1-5,TRBD1,15,TGTGCCAGCAGGCCAGACAGGGATAGCAATCAGCCCCAGCATTTT,CASRPDRDSNQPQHF
NA,TRBV5-1,TRBJ2-1,NA,18,TGCGCCAGCAGCCTAGGGCCCTCCGGAAGCGGATCCTACAATGAGCAGTTCTTC,CASSLGPSGSGSYNEQFF
once,TRBV6-1,TRBJ2-7,TRBD1,14,TGTGCCAGCAGTCTTCGACAGGGTATCTACGAGCAGTACTTC,CASSLRQGIYEQYF
NA,TRBV9,TRBJ1-4,NA,15,TGTGCCAGCAGCGTAGGTACAGCAATTAATGAAAAACTGTTTTTT,CASSVGTAINEKLFF
once,TRBV29-1,TRBJ1-2,TRBD1,12,TGCAGCTTGGGACAGGGGGTAGGTGGCTACACCTTC,CSLGQGVGGYTF
NA,TRBV7-9,TRBJ2-7,NA,14,TGTGCCGGAGGACCTCGCGACACCTCCTACGAGCAGTACTTC,CAGGPRDTSYEQYF
NA,TRBV5-6,TRBJ1-4,TRBD1,15,TGTGCCAGCAGCCTTGGTGGACAGGGCTATGAAAAACTGTTTTTT,CASSLGGQGYEKLFF
NA,TRBV18,TRBJ1-2,NA,15,TGTGCCAGCTCACCTAGACAGCGACCTAACTATGGCTACACCTTC,CASSPRQRPNYGYTF
NA,TRBV4-2,TRBJ2-1,TRBD2,15,TGTGCCAGCAGCCAAGAGGGATTAGCGGGGAATGAGCAGTTCTTC,CASSQEGLAGNEQFF
NA,TRBV18,TRBJ2-1,TRBD1,16,TGTGCCAGCTCACCCATGGACAGGGGGCGCGGTAATGAGCAGTTCTTC,CASSPMDRGRGNEQFF
NA,TRBV10-3,TRBJ2-3,TRBD1,15,TGTGCCATCACTAATGGACAGGGGAGCTCTGATACGCAGTATTTT,CAITNGQGSSDTQYF
NA,TRBV7-9,TRBJ1-6,NA,14,TGTGCCAGCAGCTTAGGACAGTCTAATTCACCCCTCCACTTT,CASSLGQSNSPLHF